This entry describes one TCR beta chain. Other DNA sequences of this sample code for an identical CDR3. Documented time point: peripheral blood 6 weeks after treatment start. The record originates from a study of PD-L1 blockade in urothelial cancer. Study overall: Blood yielded a median of about 150,000 T cells per sample.

Into every PCR, synthetic TCR analog templates were spiked. Data came from immunoSEQ multiplex PCR; TCRdb stores just in-frame clones and leaves some out. Here the sample spans over 100,000 clones, around 93% being singletons. The input for sequencing was PBMCs, taken around atezolizumab (anti-PD-L1) treatment. The receptor's source is a man in his 60s with urothelial cancer.

The DNA for the CDR3 is TGTGCCAGCTCACCTGGGACAGGGGACAATGAGCAGTTCTTC. Its translation: CASSPGTGDNEQFF. The chain is built from TRBV18 and TRBJ2-1, with 10 positions matching TRBD1. The V segment lost 3 bases and the J segment 5 bases; nucleotides outside the gene matches: 1. The CDR3 is 14 amino acids. Per the germline V gene, CDR1 is KGHSH and CDR2 is LQKENI.